The clone carrying this T cell receptor (beta chain) was observed a few times. Its antigen is not known. The entry originates in a study of response to subunit inactivated influenza vaccine. TCRdb called the RT-PCR reads again in MiXCR, with one record for every CDR3 protein. The data contain fewer than 250,000 distinct CDR3 sequences, roughly 14% of them seen just once; the ten biggest clones take up roughly 24%. General study results and limits: Authors suggested that a seasonal influenza vaccination recruits few new T cells each time.

Germline loops: CDR1 WSHSY, CDR2 SAAADI. There are 15 residues in the CDR3. Between the trimmed V and J ends, which lost 0 bases and 10 bases, there was a span of 15 bases. Material: CD8+ T cells sorted from PBMCs, obtained roughly 5 days after vaccination. This TCR was recovered from a man aged 50-60 years who received an inactivated influenza vaccine. The chain has TRBV10-2 and TRBJ1-4; D remains unclear. CDR3 residues: CASSESVTGSVKLFF. Here the CDR3 DNA reads TGCGCCAGCAGTGAGTCGGTCACTGGCTCCGTAAAACTGTTTTTT.